The clone carrying this T cell receptor beta chain was counted many times. Its antigen is as yet unknown. The V gene lost 1 base and the J gene lost 4 bases, with 16 bases spanning the gap. Germline V gene data show CDR1 as MNHNS and CDR2 as SASEGT. This CDR3 has 16 residues. Time point in this sample: pre-sensitization, week 0. Treatment of the sample: therapeutic diphenylcyclopropenone sensitization with weekly scalp DPC. The source of the sample is a study of human T cells and chemical hapten exposure. Whole-study results and caveats: With DPC sensitization, TCRs exceeding 1 in 1000 frequency showed no change.

The study used a library that attached unique molecular identifiers to individual cDNA molecules. TCRdb reprocessed the RACE reads with MiXCR, giving one entry per CDR3 protein. The data hold some 400,000 distinct CDR3 sequences, with roughly 4.6% observed a single time. The chain uses TRBV6-1 and TRBJ1-1; a possible D gene is TRBD1 (5 bases). The TCR comes from a woman aged 50 to 60 with alopecia areata. Some clones in this sample may be carry-over from other donors' samples. This specimen consisted of whole blood, obtained in connection with sensitization to the hapten diphenylcyclopropenone (DPC). CDR3 in amino acids: CASSEGPEWGSTEAFF. The CDR3 DNA reads as TGTGCCAGCAGTGAAGGGCCAGAATGGGGGTCCACTGAAGCTTTCTTT.